A selection of T cell receptor beta chains follows, all from one sample in a study. From the 5' RACE reads, TCRdb called clonotypes with MiXCR, one entry per CDR3 protein. The sample carries 55,000 or so distinct CDR3 sequences, more than 20% recorded once. The sequenced sample consisted of tumor-infiltrating Tregs sorted from the breast tumor. The receptors come from a female donor with breast cancer. The CDR3 runs from the conserved cysteine through the conserved F or W. A D gene is named only where the DNA matches it firmly. A row's size may be missing; if present it is once, few, many or a size class.

d_call clone_size j_call v_call cdr3_aa cdr3_nt
NA NA TRBJ2-5 TRBV15 CATSSSGQETQYF TGTGCCACCAGCAGTAGCGGACAAGAGACCCAGTACTTC
NA many TRBJ1-3 TRBV7-2 CASSLVASAYGNTIYF TGTGCCAGCAGCTTAGTTGCCTCGGCATACGGAAACACCATATATTTT
NA NA TRBJ1-1 TRBV12-3/TRBV12-4 CASSFIGGTEAFF TGTGCCAGCAGTTTTATCGGGGGCACTGAAGCTTTCTTT
NA many TRBJ2-7 TRBV4-1 CASSQTAAARAWEQYF TGCGCCAGCAGCCAGACAGCCGCAGCGAGAGCATGGGAGCAGTACTTC
NA few TRBJ2-6 TRBV20-1 CSARDRVSGANVLTF TGCAGTGCTAGAGATCGGGTTTCTGGGGCCAACGTCCTGACTTTC
TRBD1 medium-sized TRBJ1-6 TRBV20-1 CSARDEGRGWNSPLHF TGCAGTGCTAGAGATGAGGGCAGGGGGTGGAATTCACCCCTCCACTTT
NA few TRBJ1-2 TRBV7-2 CASSLAPRGYTF TGTGCCAGCAGCTTAGCTCCAAGGGGCTACACCTTC
TRBD1 few TRBJ2-3 TRBV11-2 CASSQTGTGGLSDTQYF TGTGCCAGCAGCCAAACCGGGACAGGGGGTTTATCAGATACGCAGTATTTT
NA NA TRBJ2-1 TRBV20-1 CSVVGARRNNEQFF TGCAGTGTGGTCGGGGCCAGAAGGAACAATGAGCAGTTCTTC
NA NA TRBJ1-2 TRBV7-9 CASSLSQGALGHTF TGTGCCAGCAGCTTATCACAGGGAGCACTGGGCCACACCTTC
TRBD1 NA TRBJ1-4 TRBV7-2 CASSEGGTGVNEKPFF TGTGCCAGCAGCGAGGGGGGGACAGGGGTCAATGAAAAACCGTTTTTT
NA NA TRBJ2-2 TRBV11-2 CASSLDFGFTGELFF TGTGCCAGCAGCTTAGACTTCGGGTTCACCGGGGAGCTGTTTTTT
TRBD1 few TRBJ1-1 TRBV7-9 CASSDWRGTGTEAFF TGTGCCAGCAGCGACTGGCGTGGGACAGGCACTGAAGCTTTCTTT
NA NA TRBJ2-4 TRBV24-1 CATSVRGVKAKNIQYF TGTGCCACCAGTGTAAGAGGGGTGAAGGCCAAAAACATTCAGTACTTC
NA few TRBJ1-1 TRBV2 CASSPDSNTEAFF TGTGCCAGCAGTCCCGACTCAAACACTGAAGCTTTCTTT
NA NA TRBJ1-3 TRBV7-2 CASKEYSNSGNTVYF TGTGCCAGCAAAGAGTACTCAAACTCTGGAAACACCGTATATTTC
NA NA TRBJ1-4 TRBV5-1 CASSRTEPNEKLFF TGCGCCAGCAGCCGGACAGAGCCTAATGAAAAACTGTTTTTT
TRBD2 many TRBJ2-7 TRBV5-1 CASSSGTSGNFYEQYF TGCGCCAGCAGCTCCGGGACTAGCGGGAACTTCTACGAGCAGTACTTC
NA NA TRBJ1-2 TRBV11-1 CASSARRGTDYGYTF TGTGCCAGCAGCGCTCGGAGGGGCACCGACTATGGCTACACCTTC
TRBD2 NA TRBJ2-2 TRBV7-9 CATTGRASGYTGELFF TGTGCCACGACCGGTAGGGCTAGCGGCTACACCGGGGAGCTGTTTTTT
TRBD2 few TRBJ2-1 TRBV7-2 CASSIAGVNNEQFF TGTGCCAGCAGTATAGCGGGAGTGAACAATGAGCAGTTCTTC
NA few TRBJ1-1 TRBV10-2 CASKDLSGGTEAFF TGCGCCAGCAAGGACTTATCGGGTGGGACTGAAGCTTTCTTT
NA few TRBJ1-6 TRBV11-2 CASSSDNSPLHF TGTGCCAGCAGCTCGGATAATTCACCCCTCCACTTT
NA NA TRBJ1-1 TRBV6-6 CASSQQGDTEAFF TGTGCCAGCAGTCAACAGGGAGACACTGAAGCTTTCTTT